Sequencing of this TCR beta chain was carried out in a study of blood T cells in healthy people across ages. Regarding this clonotype: One end of the junction is discordant with germline, which a read error may explain.

This CDR3 is built from 16 residues. The germline CDR1 and CDR2 sequences are MNHEY and SMNVEV (reference sequence). The authors ran a second PCR of about 7 to 11 cycles using a sample-barcoded 5' primer and a J-beta primer mix. One entry per CDR3 protein, called by TCRdb with MiXCR from the 5' RACE reads. The repertoire consists of fewer than 2,000,000 distinct CDR3 sequences, with roughly 32% occurring once and the leading ten covering about 11%. This receptor was identified in a woman aged 30 to 39 in good health. The genes are TRBV27 and TRBJ2-5; D tentatively fits TRBD1 or TRBD2 (7 bases each). Sequencing used blood. The CDR3 reads CTSSPLDREGTETQYF. DNA for the CDR3: TGTACCAGCAGCCCCCTCGACAGGGAGGGGACAGAGACCCAGTACTTC.